This TCR beta chain originates from a study of control samples from healthy donors and cancer patients. CDR3 length: 14 residues. Germline V lookup: CDR1 LNHDA, CDR2 SQIVND (reference sequence). V was clipped by 4 bases and J by 1 base, with 11 bases between them. Produced via immunoSEQ multiplex PCR; TCRdb's table is partial and in-frame only. The sample lists 50,000 to 75,000 clones, roughly 89% occurring once. The chain couples TRBV19 to TRBJ2-7, with D possibly matching TRBD2 (5 bases). Material for sequencing was PBMCs. This clonotype was obtained from a man between 60 and 75 years old with colorectal cancer. This chain's CDR3 is CASSTAPGSYEQYF. DNA for the CDR3: TGTGCCAGTAGTACGGCCCCGGGGTCCTACGAGCAGTACTTC.